One and the same sample provided the 5 T cell receptor beta chains below, sequenced in a study of shared clonotypes between healthy human individuals (dated by TCRdb to 2018 to 2021). Libraries were constructed by the immunoSEQ multiplex PCR assay. The immuneACCESS repertoire file appears here via TCRdb, limited to in-frame rearrangements. These files lack a portion of the clones; in checked studies, under half of the deficit traces to unresolved V genes, and the cause of the others is not known. The sample yields under 2,000,000 clones; about 95% were counted once. Of the sample, 1.2% is held by the ten largest clones. CD8 naive samples were CD45RO-negative cells positively selected for CCR7, giving a CD45RA+CCR7+ population that excluded TemRA cells. The sequencing sample was made of naive CD8+ T cells sorted from blood. Reading the label with the study, this specimen's cell subset or site is: CD45RA+CCR7+. The receptors were sampled from a young man in good health.

As concerns this clone: Other DNA variants within this sample encode the same CDR3. The chain has TRBV5-6 and TRBJ2-2, with D tentatively TRBD2 (5 bases). V was trimmed by 2 bases and J by 4 bases, leaving 6 bases between them. Germline-derived CDR1 and CDR2 are SGHDT and YYEEEE. The CDR3 extends over 13 amino acids. The CDR3 nucleotides are TGTGCCAGCAGCTTAGGAGGCACCGGGGAGCTGTTTTTT. Protein product: CASSLGGTGELFF.

The chain recombines TRBV27 with TRBJ1-3; D ambiguous. CDR1 is MNHEY and CDR2 is SMNVEV in the germline V gene (reference sequence). V lost 3 bases and J 1 base, leaving 13 bases between the germline ends. This CDR3 region has 16 residues. The CDR3 spells CASSFGGVGSGNTIYF. CDR3 DNA: TGTGCCAGCAGTTTCGGCGGGGTGGGGTCTGGAAACACCATATATTTT.

This chain joins TRBV10-2 and TRBJ2-7; TRBD1 is a possible D gene (5 bases). Germline values: CDR1 WSHSY, CDR2 SAAADI. The CDR3 extends over 14 amino acids. The V end lost 3 bases, the J end lost 4 bases, and 13 bases lay between the germline ends. DNA of the CDR3: TGCGCCAGCAGTGACCCGGACACGAGTTACGAGCAGTACTTC. Its translation: CASSDPDTSYEQYF.

The V and J genes are TRBV30 and TRBJ1-6, with D perhaps matching TRBD1 (6 bases). From germline, CDR1 is GTSNPN and CDR2 SVGIG (reference sequence). This CDR3 is built from 14 residues. V lost 4 bases and J lost 7, with 14 bases in between. The CDR3 nucleotides read TGTGCCTGGAACCTACAGGGACTAAATTCACCCCTCCACTTT. It yields the protein CAWNLQGLNSPLHF. Full variable domain (remainder filled in from reference TRBV30 and TRBJ1-6): SQTIHQWPATLVQPVGSPLSLECTVEGTSNPNLYWYRQAAGRGLQLLFYSVGIGQISSEVPQNLSASRPQDRQFILSSKKLLLSDSGFYLCAWNLQGLNSPLHFGNGTRLTVT.

V is TRBV7-2 and J is TRBJ2-3; possible D gene TRBD1, 5 bases. V lost 5 bases and J 2 bases, leaving 14 bases between the germline ends. In germline, CDR1 is SGHTA, CDR2 FQGNSA. This CDR3 is built from 15 residues. CDR3 DNA: TGTGCCAGCAGCCTGATAGGTGGGGCCACAGATACGCAGTATTTT. It codes for CASSLIGGATDTQYF.